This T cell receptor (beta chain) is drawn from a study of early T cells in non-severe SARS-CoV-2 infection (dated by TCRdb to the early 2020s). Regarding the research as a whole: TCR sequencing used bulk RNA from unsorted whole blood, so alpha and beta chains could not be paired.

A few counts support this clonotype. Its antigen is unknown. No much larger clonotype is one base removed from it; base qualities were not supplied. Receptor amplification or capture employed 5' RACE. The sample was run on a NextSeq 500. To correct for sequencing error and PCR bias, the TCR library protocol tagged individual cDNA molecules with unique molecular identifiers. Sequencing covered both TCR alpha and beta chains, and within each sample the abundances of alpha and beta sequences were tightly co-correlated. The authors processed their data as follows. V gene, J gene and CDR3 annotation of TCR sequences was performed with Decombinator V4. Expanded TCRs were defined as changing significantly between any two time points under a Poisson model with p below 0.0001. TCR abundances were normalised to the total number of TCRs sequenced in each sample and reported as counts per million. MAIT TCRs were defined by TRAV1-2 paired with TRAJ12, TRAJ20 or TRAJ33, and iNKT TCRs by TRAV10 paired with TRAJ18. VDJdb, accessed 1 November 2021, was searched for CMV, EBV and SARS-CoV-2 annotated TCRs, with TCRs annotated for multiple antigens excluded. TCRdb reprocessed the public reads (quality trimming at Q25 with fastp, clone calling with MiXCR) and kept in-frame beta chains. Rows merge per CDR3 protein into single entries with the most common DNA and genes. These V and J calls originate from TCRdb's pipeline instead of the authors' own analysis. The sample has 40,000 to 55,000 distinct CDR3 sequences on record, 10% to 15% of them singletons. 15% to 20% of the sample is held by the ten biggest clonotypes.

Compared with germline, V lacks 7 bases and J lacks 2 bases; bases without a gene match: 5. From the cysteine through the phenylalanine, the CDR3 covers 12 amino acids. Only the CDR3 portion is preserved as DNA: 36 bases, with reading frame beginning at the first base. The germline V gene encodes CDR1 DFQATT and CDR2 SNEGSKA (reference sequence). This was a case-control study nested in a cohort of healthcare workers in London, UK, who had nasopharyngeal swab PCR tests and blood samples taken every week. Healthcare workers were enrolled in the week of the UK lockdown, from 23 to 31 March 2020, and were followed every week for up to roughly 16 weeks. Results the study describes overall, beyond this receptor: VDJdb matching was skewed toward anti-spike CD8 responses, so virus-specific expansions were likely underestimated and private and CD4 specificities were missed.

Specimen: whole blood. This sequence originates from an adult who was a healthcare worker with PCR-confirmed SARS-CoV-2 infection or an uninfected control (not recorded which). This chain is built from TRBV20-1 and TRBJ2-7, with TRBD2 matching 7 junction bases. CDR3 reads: CSVSGTAYEQYF. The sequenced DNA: TGCAGTGTGAGCGGGACGGCCTACGAGCAGTACTTC.